Each of the 14 T cell receptor beta chains below was sequenced from the same sample in a study of T cells after yellow fever vaccination. TCRdb itself ran the 5' RACE reads through MiXCR, one entry per CDR3 protein. The table records under 200,000 distinct CDR3 sequences, approximately 6.7% of them present only once. The sequences come from CD4+ T cells sorted from PBMCs, collected 5 to 6 days after the first yellow fever vaccination. These receptors were taken from a man younger than 30 who received the YFV17D yellow fever vaccine.

This clonotype was counted ten times or more. V gene TRBV11-2 combines with J gene TRBJ2-7; D may be TRBD1 (7 bases). Trimming removed 5 bases from V and 4 bases from J, with 15 bases in between. Germline loops: CDR1 SGHAT, CDR2 FQNNGV. This CDR3 spans 14 amino acids. The CDR3 nucleotides are TGTGCCAGCAGCCCCCGGAGGGGGCCATACGAGCAGTACGTC. It yields the protein CASSPRRGPYEQYV.

V and J are TRBV4-3 and TRBJ2-5; 8 bases map to TRBD2. The CDR3 has 15 residues. Germline V lookup: CDR1 LGHNA, CDR2 YSLEER. The ends lost 0 bases at V and 5 bases at J; junction bases unmatched: 5. The CDR3 loop is CASSQETSGRETQYF. The CDR3, as DNA: TGCGCCAGCAGCCAAGAAACTAGCGGAAGGGAGACCCAGTACTTC.

The table lists this clonotype with many counts. This chain joins TRBV7-2 and TRBJ1-5, with a weak D call TRBD1 (5 bases). Germline CDR1 and CDR2: SGHTA and FQGNSA. V was shortened by 3 bases and J by 7 bases, with 7 bases between the two germline ends. The CDR3 runs to 12 residues. The CDR3 nucleotides are TGTGCCAGCAGCTTCGGGGGGCAGCCCCAGCATTTT. This translates into CASSFGGQPQHF.

This clonotype has at least ten counts. This rearrangement joins TRBV7-2 to TRBJ1-2, with TRBD1 as a possible D gene (6 bases). Germline assignment: CDR1 SGHTA and CDR2 FQGNSA. The CDR3 runs 14 residues. Trimming shortened V by 1 base and J by 6 bases, and 12 bases separated the two germline ends. The CDR3 sequence: CASSLVRGGDGYTF. In DNA, the CDR3 is TGTGCCAGCAGCTTAGTCAGGGGAGGAGATGGCTACACCTTC.

This clonotype turned up a few times. This chain uses TRBV2 with TRBJ1-6; weak D call: TRBD1 (6 bases). In germline, CDR1 is SNHLY, CDR2 FYNNEI. This CDR3 region has 13 residues. The V gene lost 2 bases and the J gene lost 12 bases, with 11 bases spanning the gap. As DNA, the CDR3 is TGTGCCAGCAGTGAACGGGACACAAGACCCCTCCACTTT. Translated: CASSERDTRPLHF.

The sample holds many counts of this clonotype. V usage is TRBV20-1 and J usage is TRBJ2-7; 9 nucleotides line up with TRBD1. The CDR3 contains 15 residues. Germline trimming cut 3 bases from V and 2 bases from J; bases unmatched to any gene: 8. Germline-derived CDR1 and CDR2 are DFQATT and SNEGSKA (reference sequence). CDR3 amino acids: CSASSARDRAYEQYV. The CDR3 DNA is TGCAGTGCTAGTTCAGCCCGGGACAGGGCCTACGAGCAGTACGTC.

This clonotype was counted only a few times. This sequence joins TRBV5-4 and TRBJ1-2; no definite D call. V was trimmed by 0 bases and J by 7 bases, leaving 10 bases between them. Germline V gene lookup returns CDR1 SGHNT and CDR2 YYREEE (reference sequence). The CDR3 is made up of 13 amino acids. The CDR3 bases are TGTGCCAGCAGCTTGGACGGGCTTGGTGGCTACACCTTC. Translating it yields CASSLDGLGGYTF.

CDR3 sequence reads: CASSFGQGDTEAFF. DNA for the CDR3: TGTGCCAGCAGCTTTGGACAGGGGGATACTGAAGCTTTCTTT. The rearrangement joins TRBV7-9 to TRBJ1-1; 10 positions agree with TRBD1. This CDR3 is built from 14 residues. J was trimmed by 5 bases and V by 3 bases; bases with no gene match: 3. Germline assignment: CDR1 SEHNR and CDR2 FQNEAQ (reference sequence).

In DNA form, the CDR3 reads TGCAGTGCTAGCCAGGACACATACACAGATACGCAGTATTTT. Translated: CSASQDTYTDTQYF. The chain combines TRBV20-1 with TRBJ2-3; possibly TRBD1 for D (5 bases). The CDR3 totals 14 residues. V lost 3 bases to trimming and J lost 2 bases, with 12 bases between them. Germline CDR1 is DFQATT and CDR2 is SNEGSKA (reference sequence).

The chain has TRBV12-3 or TRBV12-4 and TRBJ1-4, with 7 bases lining up with TRBD1. This CDR3 is 14 amino acids long. The V and J ends lost 3 bases and 8 bases, in that order; junction bases with no gene match: 6. The CDR3 protein is CASSLQGVTEKLFF. For the CDR3, the DNA is TGTGCCAGCAGTTTGCAGGGGGTGACCGAAAAACTGTTTTTT.

The CDR3 loop is CASSPRGLDGYTF. In nucleotides, the CDR3 is TGTGCCAGCAGCCCACGGGGTTTAGATGGCTACACCTTC. The J gene is TRBJ1-2, the V gene TRBV13, with unresolved D. This CDR3 spans 13 amino acids. Germline loops: CDR1 PRHDT, CDR2 FYEKMQ (reference sequence). The V end was cut by 5 bases, the J end by 6 bases, with 13 bases between.

Ten or more counts support this clonotype. The chain combines TRBV24-1 with TRBJ1-5, with D unresolved. The CDR3 has 12 residues. Per the germline V gene, CDR1 is KGHDR and CDR2 is SFDVKD. Deletions cut 4 bases from V and 11 bases from J, with 11 bases between. The CDR3, as DNA: TGTGCCACCAGTGACCCAAGTGGGACCCAGCATTTT. This encodes CATSDPSGTQHF.

In this sample, this clonotype turned up many times. The rearrangement uses TRBV7-2 and TRBJ1-4; D unresolved. The germline V and J ends were trimmed by 5 bases and 4 bases, with 8 bases remaining between them. CDR1 and CDR2 (germline): SGHTA, FQGNSA. This CDR3 has 13 amino acids. The CDR3 reads CASSLQVNEKLFF. DNA for the CDR3: TGTGCCAGCAGCCTCCAGGTTAATGAAAAACTGTTTTTT.

The chain has TRBV7-3 and TRBJ2-7; 9 bases match TRBD1. Germline lookup yields CDR1 SGHTA and CDR2 FQGTGA. This CDR3 has 15 amino acids. V was clipped by 1 base and J by 3 bases; unmatched bases: 4. CDR3 residues: CASSLMGTGLYEQYF. CDR3 sequence (DNA): TGTGCCAGCAGCTTAATGGGGACAGGGCTCTACGAGCAGTACTTC.